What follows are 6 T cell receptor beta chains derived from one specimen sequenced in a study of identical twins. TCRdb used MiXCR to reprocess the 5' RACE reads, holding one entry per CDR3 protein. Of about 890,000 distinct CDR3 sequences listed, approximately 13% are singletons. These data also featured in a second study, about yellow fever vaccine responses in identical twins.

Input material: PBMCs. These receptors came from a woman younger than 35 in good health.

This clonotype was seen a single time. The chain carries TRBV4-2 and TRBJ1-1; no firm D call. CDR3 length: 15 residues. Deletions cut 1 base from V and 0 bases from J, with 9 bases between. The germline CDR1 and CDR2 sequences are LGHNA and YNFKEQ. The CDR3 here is CASSQGSNMNTEAFF. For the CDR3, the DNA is TGTGCCAGCAGCCAAGGAAGCAACATGAACACTGAAGCTTTCTTT.

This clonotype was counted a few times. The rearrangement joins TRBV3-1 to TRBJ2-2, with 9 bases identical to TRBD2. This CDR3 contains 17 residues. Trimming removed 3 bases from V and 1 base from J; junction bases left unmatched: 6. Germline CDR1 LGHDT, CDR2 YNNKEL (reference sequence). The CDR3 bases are TGTGCCAGCAGCCAGTGGGTACTAGCGGGGAACACCGGGGAGCTGTTTTTT. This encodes CASSQWVLAGNTGELFF.

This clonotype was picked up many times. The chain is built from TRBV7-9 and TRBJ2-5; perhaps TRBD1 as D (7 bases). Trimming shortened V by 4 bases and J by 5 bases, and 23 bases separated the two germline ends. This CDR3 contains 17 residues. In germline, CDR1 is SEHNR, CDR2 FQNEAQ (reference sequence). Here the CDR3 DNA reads TGTGCCAGCAGCTCCCGAAGGGACTGGGACAGCAGGGAGACCCAGTACTTC. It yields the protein CASSSRRDWDSRETQYF.

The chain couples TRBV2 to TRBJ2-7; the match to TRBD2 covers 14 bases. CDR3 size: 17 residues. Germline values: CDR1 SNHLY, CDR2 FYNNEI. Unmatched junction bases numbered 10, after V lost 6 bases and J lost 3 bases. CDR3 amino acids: CASSPGLAGEIGYEQYF. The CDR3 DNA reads TGTGCCAGCAGCCCGGGACTAGCGGGAGAGATAGGCTACGAGCAGTACTTC.

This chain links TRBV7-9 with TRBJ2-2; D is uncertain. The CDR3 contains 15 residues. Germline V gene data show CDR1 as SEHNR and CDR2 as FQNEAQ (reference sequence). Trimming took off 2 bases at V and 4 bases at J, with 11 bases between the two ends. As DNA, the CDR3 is TGTGCCAGCAGCTTAAGATCCCAAGGCACCGGGGAGCTGTTTTTT. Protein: CASSLRSQGTGELFF.

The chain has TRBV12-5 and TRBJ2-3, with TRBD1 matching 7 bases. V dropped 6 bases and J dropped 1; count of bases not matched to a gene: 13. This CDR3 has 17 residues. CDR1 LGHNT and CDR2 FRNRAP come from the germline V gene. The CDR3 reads CASGTTGTAVGTDTQYF. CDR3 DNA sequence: TGTGCTAGTGGCACAACCGGGACAGCCGTGGGCACAGATACGCAGTATTTT.